This T cell receptor (beta chain) appears in the sequencing data of a study of beta chain features in type 1 diabetes. Overall study results and limits: A moderate, significant TCRB CDR3 shortening appeared in type 1 diabetes across four CD4+ subsets. A cDNA-based sequencing approach could over-represent cells with high TCR expression.

Of the isolated RNA, all was reverse transcribed, and so the sequenced material was expressed TCRB transcripts. The assay was immunoSEQ multiplex PCR, and TCRdb's table has in-frame clones only and misses some. The sample lists a few hundred thousand clones; 13% to 15% were seen once. Germline values: CDR1 MNHNY, CDR2 SVGAGI (reference sequence). V shed 6 bases, J shed 6 bases, and the junction held 10 bases outside the gene matches. The CDR3 runs 15 residues. It was via CD45RO/CCR7/CD25/CD127/CD95/CD27 that CD4+ naive, central memory, regulatory and stem cell-like memory cells were sorted. As regards this clone: What it binds is unknown.

The source material was naive CD4+ T cells from blood. The V and J genes are TRBV6-6 and TRBJ2-1; 8 nucleotides line up with TRBD1. The TCR sequence derives from a man aged 25-45 years with type 1 diabetes. DNA of the CDR3: TGTGCCAGCAGCAAAGACAGGGGAAGGACCAATGAGCAGTTCTTC. Protein product: CASSKDRGRTNEQFF.